Below are 16 T cell receptor beta chains sequenced from a single sample in a study of T cells after yellow fever vaccination. In TCRdb, the 5' RACE reads were re-called with MiXCR into one record per CDR3 protein. In the table there are about 430,000 distinct CDR3 sequences, approximately 19% of which are singletons. Here the sequenced sample was PBMCs, taken before the yellow fever booster vaccination. The receptors shown here come from a man aged 18 to 29 who received the YFV17D yellow fever vaccine.

This clonotype was counted ten times or more. The chain combines TRBV7-2 with TRBJ2-3; D may be TRBD2 (6 bases). CDR1 and CDR2 from the germline V gene are SGHTA and FQGNSA. The CDR3 length is 16 residues. Trimming stripped 5 bases from V and 5 bases from J, with 20 bases between. CDR3 loop: CASSPMGLAIIDTQYF. The CDR3 region has the DNA TGTGCCAGCAGCCCAATGGGTCTAGCGATTATAGATACGCAGTATTTT.

The chain combines TRBV5-6 with TRBJ2-7, with D uncertain. V was trimmed by 0 bases and J by 6 bases, leaving 13 bases between them. The germline V gene has CDR1 SGHDT and CDR2 YYEEEE. This CDR3 has 14 amino acids. The CDR3 loop is CASSLGPLPPEQYV. CDR3 sequence (DNA): TGTGCCAGCAGCTTGGGGCCCCTCCCTCCCGAGCAGTACGTC.

The chain carries TRBV7-9 and TRBJ2-2; the D call may be TRBD1 or TRBD2 (5 bases each). Germline V gene lookup returns CDR1 SEHNR and CDR2 FQNEAQ (reference sequence). The V and J ends lost 0 bases and 5 bases respectively, with 28 bases between them. The CDR3 loop spans 21 amino acids. The CDR3 region is CASSLALGASQLEGWTGELFF. The CDR3 DNA reads TGTGCCAGCAGCTTAGCGCTTGGGGCCAGTCAGCTCGAGGGGTGGACCGGGGAGCTGTTTTTT.

This chain connects TRBV27 to TRBJ2-3; 12 bases are shared with TRBD2. The CDR3 extends over 15 amino acids. Trimming cost V 4 bases and J 5 bases; bases outside gene matches: 4. CDR1 is MNHEY, CDR2 SMNVEV, per germline (reference sequence). Here the CDR3 reads CASSSLAGGIDTQYF. CDR3 in DNA: TGTGCCAGCAGTTCTCTAGCGGGGGGGATAGATACGCAGTATTTT.

The chain recombines TRBV7-8 with TRBJ2-2; 14 nucleotides align to TRBD2. Per the germline V gene, CDR1 is SGHVS and CDR2 is FQNEAQ. Trimming removed 4 bases from V and 5 bases from J; junction bases left unmatched: 9. The CDR3 runs to 18 residues. CDR3 bases: TGTGCCAGCAGCTACGGGACTAGCGGGGGCCGGATAACCGGGGAGCTGTTTTTT. It yields the protein CASSYGTSGGRITGELFF.

This clonotype was detected many times. The chain combines TRBV6-5 with TRBJ2-7; 7 bases align to TRBD1. The germline V gene has CDR1 MNHEY and CDR2 SVGAGI. The CDR3 consists of 12 residues. Germline trimming cut 5 bases from V and 6 bases from J; bases unmatched to any gene: 4. CDR3 nucleotides: TGTGCCAGCAGTAGGCCAGGGGGCGAGCAGTACGTC. Translated: CASSRPGGEQYV.

This clonotype was observed a handful of times. The chain couples TRBV5-1 to TRBJ1-1, with TRBD1 as a possible D gene (5 bases). Germline V CDR1 and CDR2: SGHRS, YFSETQ. Trimming shortened V by 3 bases and J by 0 bases, and 9 bases separated the two germline ends. This CDR3 has 14 amino acids. CDR3: CASSSARVNTEAFF. CDR3 coding DNA: TGCGCCAGCAGCTCCGCCAGGGTGAACACTGAAGCTTTCTTT. Full variable domain (missing parts from reference TRBV5-1 and TRBJ1-1): KAGVTQTPRYLIKTRGQQVTLSCSPISGHRSVSWYQQTPGQGLQFLFEYFSETQRNKGNFPGRFSGRQFSNSRSEMNVSTLELGDSALYLCASSSARVNTEAFFGQGTRLTVV.

The chain has TRBV18 and TRBJ2-4, with 9 bases lining up with TRBD1. CDR3 size: 18 residues. V gave up 6 bases and J gave up 0 bases; unmatched junction bases: 12. Per germline, CDR1 KGHSH and CDR2 LQKENI. CDR3: CASSTGGQAELAKNIQYF. CDR3 nucleotide sequence: TGTGCCAGCTCGACAGGGGGACAAGCGGAGTTAGCCAAAAACATTCAGTACTTC. Supplemented by reference TRBV18 and TRBJ2-4, the full variable domain reads NAGVMQNPRHLVRRRGQEARLRCSPMKGHSHVYWYRQLPEEGLKFMVYLQKENIIDESGMPKERFSAEFPKEGPSILRIQQVVRGDSAAYFCASSTGGQAELAKNIQYFGAGTRLSVL.

This clonotype has just a few counts. This sequence joins TRBV12-3 or TRBV12-4 and TRBJ1-5; the match to TRBD1 covers 8 bases. This CDR3 comprises 16 residues. V shed 4 bases and J 6 bases; nucleotides not matched to a gene: 11. The CDR3 reads CASSSKTGARGQPQHF. CDR3 in DNA: TGTGCCAGCAGTTCTAAGACAGGGGCAAGGGGTCAGCCCCAGCATTTT.

This clonotype was seen repeatedly, ten times or more. The chain joins TRBV4-3 to TRBJ2-7; 8 nucleotides match TRBD1. Germline values: CDR1 LGHNA, CDR2 YSLEER. The CDR3 consists of 15 residues. V shed 1 base and J 4 bases; nucleotides not matched to a gene: 6. The CDR3 loop is CASSQGGQGAYEQYF. In DNA, the CDR3 is TGCGCCAGCAGCCAAGGCGGGCAGGGGGCGTACGAGCAGTACTTC.

V and J are TRBV29-1 and TRBJ2-1; D might be TRBD1 (6 bases). The CDR3 spans 14 residues. V dropped 2 bases and J dropped 5 bases, with 13 bases sitting between them. Germline V gives CDR1 SQVTM, CDR2 ANQGSEA. CDR3: CSVESQGRHNEQFF. The CDR3 DNA sequence: TGCAGCGTTGAATCTCAGGGGCGACACAATGAGCAGTTCTTC.

This clonotype has a handful of counts. The rearrangement links TRBV4-1 to TRBJ1-5; D might be TRBD1 (6 bases). This CDR3 has 16 residues. Germline V lookup: CDR1 MGHRA, CDR2 YSYEKL. V lost 4 bases to trimming and J lost 3 bases, with 16 bases between them. The CDR3 DNA sequence: TGCGCCAGCAGCCTCAGGGGAGATGGCGTCAATCAGCCCCAGCATTTT. Its translation is CASSLRGDGVNQPQHF.

V usage is TRBV12-3 or TRBV12-4 and J usage is TRBJ1-2; D gene ambiguous. This CDR3 spans 14 amino acids. Trimming left V 8 bases short and J 2 bases short, with 15 bases between. CDR3 region: CASGPGEINYGYTF. As DNA, the CDR3 is TGTGCCAGCGGCCCGGGAGAAATAAACTATGGCTACACCTTC.

The table lists this clonotype with a few counts. The chain has TRBV7-2 and TRBJ2-3; 7 bases are a match to TRBD2. J gave up 1 base and V 2 bases, and 3 bases lay outside the gene matches. Germline CDR1 is SGHTA and CDR2 is FQGNSA. CDR3 length: 15 amino acids. The CDR3 region is CASSLFRGGTDTQYF. The CDR3 DNA reads as TGTGCCAGCAGCTTATTCCGGGGGGGCACAGATACGCAGTATTTT.

This clonotype appeared many times. At one end the junction does not follow the germline gene, possibly because of a read error. This sequence joins TRBV2 and TRBJ1-1, with D possibly being TRBD1 (5 bases). The CDR3 has 14 amino acids. Germline-derived CDR1 and CDR2 are SNHLY and FYNNEI. The CDR3 region is CASREDGHSTEAFF. CDR3 sequence (DNA): TGTGCCAGCCGTGAGGACGGACACAGCACTGAAGCTTTCTTT.

The rearrangement uses TRBV4-1 and TRBJ1-2; D is unclear. The CDR3 has 13 residues. V was cut by 4 bases and J by 8 bases, with 14 bases left in between. CDR1 MGHRA and CDR2 YSYEKL come from the germline V gene. CDR3 DNA sequence: TGCGCCAGCAGCCCCATGCCCTGGGAAGGCTACACCTTC. It specifies CASSPMPWEGYTF.